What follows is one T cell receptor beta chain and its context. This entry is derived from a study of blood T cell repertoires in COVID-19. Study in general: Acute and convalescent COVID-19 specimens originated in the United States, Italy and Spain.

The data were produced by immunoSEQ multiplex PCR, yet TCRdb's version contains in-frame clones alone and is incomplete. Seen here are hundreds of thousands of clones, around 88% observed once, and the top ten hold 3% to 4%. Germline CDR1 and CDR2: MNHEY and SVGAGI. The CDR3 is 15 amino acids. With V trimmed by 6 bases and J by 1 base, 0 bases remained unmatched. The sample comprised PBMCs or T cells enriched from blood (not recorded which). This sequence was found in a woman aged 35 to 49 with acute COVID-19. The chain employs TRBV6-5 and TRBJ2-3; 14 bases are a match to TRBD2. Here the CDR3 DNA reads TGTGCCAGCAGGGGACTAGCGGGGGGCACAGATACGCAGTATTTT. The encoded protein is CASRGLAGGTDTQYF.